The present entry profiles one TCR beta chain with its context. The data are from a study of OX40 agonist ivuxolimab in advanced cancers. Study-wide background: Three patients responded partially, comprising one with hepatocellular carcinoma and two with cutaneous melanoma.

The repertoire was sequenced with immunoSEQ multiplex PCR; TCRdb's copy has only in-frame clones and lacks some. The sample consists of tens of thousands of clones, almost 90% of them appearing once. V lost 7 bases, J lost 1 base, and 7 bases lay in between. The CDR3 is 12 residues long. This receptor was taken from an adult with an advanced solid tumor such as melanoma, head and neck, liver or kidney cancer. The chain links TRBV6-7 to TRBJ1-1; D is ambiguous. TRBV6-7 is designated an ORF whose function remains uncertain. Sequenced material: CD4+ or CD8+ T cells sorted from blood, taken in a trial of the OX40 agonist ivuxolimab. CDR3 protein: CASKNRNTEAFF. CDR3 sequence (DNA): TGTGCCAGCAAAAACAGGAACACTGAAGCTTTCTTT.